This T cell receptor (beta chain) was sequenced in a study of T cell changes during pregnancy in multiple sclerosis. Sequencing used immunoSEQ multiplex PCR; TCRdb keeps in-frame clones, though not all of them. The sample lists roughly 49,000 clones; 85% to 95% were seen once. J lost 7 bases, V lost 1 base, and 3 bases had no gene match. This CDR3 spans 14 amino acids. The germline CDR1 and CDR2 sequences are MNHEY and SVGAGI. Sequences were derived from CD8+ T cells from peripheral blood mononuclear cells, sampled in the first trimester of pregnancy. The chain couples TRBV6-5 to TRBJ1-1; 10 positions agree with TRBD1. This TCR came from a female donor with multiple sclerosis, enrolled in a pregnancy study. The CDR3, as DNA: TGTGCCAGCAGTTACTATCGGACAGGGGGTGAAGCTTTCTTT. Translation: CASSYYRTGGEAFF.